This T cell receptor (beta chain) was recorded in a study of cytomegalovirus exposure and HLA in healthy donors. About this clone itself: Relative to the germline gene, one junction end is altered; a read error may explain this.

Germline CDR1 MNHEY, CDR2 SMNVEV (reference sequence). The CDR3 contains 15 residues. Use of 60 Vbeta and 13 Jbeta primers characterized the PCR. TCRdb's table, derived via immunoSEQ multiplex PCR, lists solely in-frame clones and lacks some. The sample carries 130,000 or so clones, 70% to 85% recorded once. This TCR was recovered from a woman in her thirties or forties in good health and CMV-seronegative. The rearrangement links TRBV27 to TRBJ2-2, with 7 bases matching TRBD1. What was sequenced was PBMCs. The CDR3 protein is CASRLYGTETGELFF. In nucleotides, the CDR3 is TGTGCCAGCAGGTTATATGGGACAGAAACCGGGGAGCTGTTTTTT.